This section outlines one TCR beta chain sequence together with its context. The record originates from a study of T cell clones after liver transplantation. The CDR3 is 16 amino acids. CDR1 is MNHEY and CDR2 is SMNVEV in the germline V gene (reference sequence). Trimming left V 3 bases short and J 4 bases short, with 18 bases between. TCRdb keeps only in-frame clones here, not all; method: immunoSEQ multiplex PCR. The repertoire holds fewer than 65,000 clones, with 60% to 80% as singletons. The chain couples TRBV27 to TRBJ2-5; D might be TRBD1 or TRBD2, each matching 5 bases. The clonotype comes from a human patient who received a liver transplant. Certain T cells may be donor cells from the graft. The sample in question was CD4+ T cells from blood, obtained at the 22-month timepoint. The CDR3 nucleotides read TGTGCCAGCAGTTTGGTGGGGGTCGGTTTCCCAGAGACCCAGTACTTC. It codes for CASSLVGVGFPETQYF.